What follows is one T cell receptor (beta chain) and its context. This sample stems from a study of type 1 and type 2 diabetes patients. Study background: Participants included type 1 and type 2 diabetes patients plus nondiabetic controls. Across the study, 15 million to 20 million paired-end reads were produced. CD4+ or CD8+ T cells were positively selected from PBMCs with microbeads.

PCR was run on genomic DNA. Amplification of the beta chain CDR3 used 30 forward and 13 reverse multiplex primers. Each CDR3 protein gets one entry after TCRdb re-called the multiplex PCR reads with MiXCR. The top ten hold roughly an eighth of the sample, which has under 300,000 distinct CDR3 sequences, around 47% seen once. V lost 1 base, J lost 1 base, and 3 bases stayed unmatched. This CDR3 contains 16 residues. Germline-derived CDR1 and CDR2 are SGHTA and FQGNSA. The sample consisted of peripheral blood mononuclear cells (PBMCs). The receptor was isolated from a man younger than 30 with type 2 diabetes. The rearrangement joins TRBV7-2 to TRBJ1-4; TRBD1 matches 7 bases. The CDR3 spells CASSLGDSVTNEKLFF. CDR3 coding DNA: TGTGCCAGCAGCTTAGGGGACAGCGTAACTAATGAAAAACTGTTTTTT. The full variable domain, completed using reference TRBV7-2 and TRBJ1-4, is GAGVSQSPSNKVTEKGKDVELRCDPISGHTALYWYRQSLGQGLEFLIYFQGNSAPDKSGLPSDRFSAERTGGSVSTLTIQRTQQEDSAVYLCASSLGDSVTNEKLFFGSGTQLSVL.